Included here is one T cell receptor (beta chain) sequence, with context. The data originate from a study of blood T cell repertoires in COVID-19. Looking at the study overall: Sites in the United States, Italy and Spain provided acute and convalescent COVID-19 samples. T cells, B-cell-depleted T cells, or PBMCs supplied cDNA or gDNA.

This CDR3 contains 15 residues. The germline CDR1 and CDR2 sequences are MNHEY and SVGAGI. Trimming removed 3 bases from V and 2 bases from J, with 12 bases in between. Per the original data handling: Quantification of nucleated cells was approximated via reference gene primer amplification. Profiling relied on immunoSEQ multiplex PCR, and the TCRdb table lists in-frame clones only, not all of them. D and trimming were read from the DNA, whereas the V and J calls and clone size are those reported in that table. The sample carries 250,000 to 400,000 clones, 88% recorded once. Seattle patient enrollment occurred during active infection, with longitudinal follow-up thereafter.

The sequence was collected from a woman aged 25-40 years with COVID-19, enrolled during active disease. The sequenced sample consisted of peripheral blood. The chain uses TRBV6-5 and TRBJ2-3; tentative D call: TRBD2 (6 bases). In DNA form, the CDR3 reads TGTGCCAGCAGTTATGGGGCGGGGAACACAGATACGCAGTATTTT. Amino acid sequence: CASSYGAGNTDTQYF.